Sequencing of this T cell receptor (beta chain) was carried out in a study of radiotherapy plus CTLA-4 blockade in lung cancer. Study-wide background: Objective response was observed in roughly a sixth of patients, and disease control in roughly 30%.

Patients had chemo-refractory metastatic non-small-cell lung cancer and received focal radiation plus CTLA-4 blockade that used ipilimumab. V was clipped by 8 bases and J by 2 bases; unmatched bases: 11. The CDR3 is made up of 15 amino acids. Germline CDR1 MNHNS, CDR2 SASEGT. Regarding this clone: What it binds is not known.

Study-wide findings and caveats: The study found tumor-derived TCR clones expanded in blood after radiotherapy plus ipilimumab. Best predicting response, reportedly, were early blood T cell clone dynamics, with interferon-beta.

Assay: immunoSEQ multiplex PCR; the TCRdb copy retains only in-frame clones and omits some. This sample has some 94,000 clones, with approximately 78% found just once. The source was peripheral blood, collected from a patient treated with radiotherapy plus ipilimumab. The chain couples TRBV6-1 to TRBJ2-7, with 8 bases matching TRBD1. This sequence was found in a human donor with non-small cell lung cancer that progressed on radiotherapy plus ipilimumab. CDR3 nucleotide sequence: TGTGCCAGCGGGGGACCGGGACAGGCAACCTACGAGCAGTACTTC. This sequence encodes CASGGPGQATYEQYF.